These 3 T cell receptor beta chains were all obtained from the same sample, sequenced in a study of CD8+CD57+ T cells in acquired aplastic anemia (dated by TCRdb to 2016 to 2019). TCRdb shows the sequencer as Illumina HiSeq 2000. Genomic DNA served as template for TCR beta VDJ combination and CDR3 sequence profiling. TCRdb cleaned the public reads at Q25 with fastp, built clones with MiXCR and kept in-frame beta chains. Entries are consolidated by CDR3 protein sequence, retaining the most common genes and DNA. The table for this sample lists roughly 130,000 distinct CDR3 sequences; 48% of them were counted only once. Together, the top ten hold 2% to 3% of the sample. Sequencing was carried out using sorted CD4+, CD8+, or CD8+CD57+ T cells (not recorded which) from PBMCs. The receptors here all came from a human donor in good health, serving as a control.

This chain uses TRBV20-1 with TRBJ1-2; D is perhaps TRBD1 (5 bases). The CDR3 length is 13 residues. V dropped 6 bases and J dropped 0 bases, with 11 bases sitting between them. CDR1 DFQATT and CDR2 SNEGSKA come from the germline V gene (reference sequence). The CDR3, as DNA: TGCAGTGCGATCGACAGAGCTAACTATGGCTACACCTTC. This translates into CSAIDRANYGYTF.

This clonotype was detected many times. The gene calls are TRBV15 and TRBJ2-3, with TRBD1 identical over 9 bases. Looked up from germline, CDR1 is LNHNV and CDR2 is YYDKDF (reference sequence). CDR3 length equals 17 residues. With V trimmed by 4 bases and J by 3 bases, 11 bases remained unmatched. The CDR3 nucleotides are TGTGCCACCAGCAAACTGACAGGGGGTTGGGGGACAGATACGCAGTATTTT. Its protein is CATSKLTGGWGTDTQYF.

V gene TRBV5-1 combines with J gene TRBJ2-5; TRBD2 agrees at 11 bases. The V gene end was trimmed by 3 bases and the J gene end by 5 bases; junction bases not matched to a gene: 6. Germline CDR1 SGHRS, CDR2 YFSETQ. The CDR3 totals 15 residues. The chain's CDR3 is CASSSLAGEGETQYF. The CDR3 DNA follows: TGCGCCAGCAGCTCACTAGCGGGAGAGGGGGAGACCCAGTACTTC. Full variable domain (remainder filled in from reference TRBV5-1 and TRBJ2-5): KAGVTQTPRYLIKTRGQQVTLSCSPISGHRSVSWYQQTPGQGLQFLFEYFSETQRNKGNFPGRFSGRQFSNSRSEMNVSTLELGDSALYLCASSSLAGEGETQYFGPGTRLLVL.